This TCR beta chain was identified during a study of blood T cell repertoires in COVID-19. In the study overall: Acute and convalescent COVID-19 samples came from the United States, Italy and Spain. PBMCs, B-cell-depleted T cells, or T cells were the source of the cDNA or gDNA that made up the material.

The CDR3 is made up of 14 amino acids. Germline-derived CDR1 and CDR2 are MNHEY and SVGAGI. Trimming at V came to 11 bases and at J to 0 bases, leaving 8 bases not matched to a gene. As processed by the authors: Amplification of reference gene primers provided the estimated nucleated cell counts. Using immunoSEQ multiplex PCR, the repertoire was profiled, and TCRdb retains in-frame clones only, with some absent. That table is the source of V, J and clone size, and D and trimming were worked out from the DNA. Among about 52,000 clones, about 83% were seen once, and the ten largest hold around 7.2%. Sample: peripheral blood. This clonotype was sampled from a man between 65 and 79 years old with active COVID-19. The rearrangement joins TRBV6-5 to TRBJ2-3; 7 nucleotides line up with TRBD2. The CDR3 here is CASSRGVSTDTQYF. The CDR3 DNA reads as TGTGCCTCCTCACGGGGGGTTAGCACAGATACGCAGTATTTT.